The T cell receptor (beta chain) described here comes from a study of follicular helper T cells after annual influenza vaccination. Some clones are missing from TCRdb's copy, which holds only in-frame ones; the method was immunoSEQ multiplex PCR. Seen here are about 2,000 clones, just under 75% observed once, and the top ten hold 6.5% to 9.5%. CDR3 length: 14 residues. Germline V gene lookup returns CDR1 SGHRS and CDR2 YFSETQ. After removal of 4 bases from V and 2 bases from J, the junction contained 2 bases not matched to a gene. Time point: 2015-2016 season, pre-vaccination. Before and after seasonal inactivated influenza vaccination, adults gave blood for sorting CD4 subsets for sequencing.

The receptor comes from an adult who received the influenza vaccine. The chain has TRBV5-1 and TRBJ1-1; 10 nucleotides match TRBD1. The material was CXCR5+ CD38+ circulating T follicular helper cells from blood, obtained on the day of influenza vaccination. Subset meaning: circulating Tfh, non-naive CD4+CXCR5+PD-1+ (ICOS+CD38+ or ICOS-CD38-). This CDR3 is CASSGTGVNTEAFF. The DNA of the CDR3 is TGCGCCAGCAGCGGGACAGGGGTTAACACTGAAGCTTTCTTT. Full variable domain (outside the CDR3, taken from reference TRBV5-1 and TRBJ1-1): KAGVTQTPRYLIKTRGQQVTLSCSPISGHRSVSWYQQTPGQGLQFLFEYFSETQRNKGNFPGRFSGRQFSNSRSEMNVSTLELGDSALYLCASSGTGVNTEAFFGQGTRLTVV.